This TCR beta chain was identified in a study of blood T cell repertoires in COVID-19. About the research overall: Samples taken during acute and convalescent COVID-19 were collected in the United States, Italy and Spain. Nucleic acid was either cDNA or gDNA, and it came from T cells, B-cell-depleted T cells, or PBMCs.

In the authors' methods: Reference gene primer amplification gave estimated nucleated cell counts. Profiled with immunoSEQ multiplex PCR; TCRdb holds only in-frame clones, not every one. Clonal size and the V and J genes are those of that table, whereas D and trimming came from the DNA. Here the sample spans about 110,000 clones, 88% being singletons. Germline assignment: CDR1 MNHEY and CDR2 SMNVEV (reference sequence). V was pared by 3 bases and J by 4 bases, with 13 bases of the junction left unmatched. The CDR3 has 18 amino acids. The sample was peripheral blood. This rearrangement joins TRBV27 to TRBJ1-5, with 9 bases identical to TRBD1. This clonotype was sampled from a woman between 45 and 65 years old with active or convalescent COVID-19. The CDR3 reads CASSFAGTGSRLNQPQHF. Written as DNA, the CDR3 is TGTGCCAGCAGTTTCGCGGGGACAGGGAGCAGATTGAATCAGCCCCAGCATTTT.